This T cell receptor (beta chain) was identified in a study of T cell clones after liver transplantation. This clone was seen once. CDR3 length: 14 amino acids. CDR1 and CDR2 (germline): SGHNT, YYREEE (reference sequence). The V end lost 1 base, the J end lost 0 bases, and 7 bases lay between the germline ends. Only in-frame clones appear in the TCRdb table, and some are missing; sequencing was by immunoSEQ multiplex PCR. The table lists over 50,000 clones, around 85% of them singletons. This receptor was identified in a human donor who received a liver transplant. The sequencing here drew on CD4+ T cells from blood, taken before liver transplant. The chain uses TRBV5-4 and TRBJ2-5; no definite D call. CDR3 loop: CASSLSANQETQYF. The CDR3 DNA reads as TGTGCCAGCAGCTTGTCGGCTAACCAAGAGACCCAGTACTTC.